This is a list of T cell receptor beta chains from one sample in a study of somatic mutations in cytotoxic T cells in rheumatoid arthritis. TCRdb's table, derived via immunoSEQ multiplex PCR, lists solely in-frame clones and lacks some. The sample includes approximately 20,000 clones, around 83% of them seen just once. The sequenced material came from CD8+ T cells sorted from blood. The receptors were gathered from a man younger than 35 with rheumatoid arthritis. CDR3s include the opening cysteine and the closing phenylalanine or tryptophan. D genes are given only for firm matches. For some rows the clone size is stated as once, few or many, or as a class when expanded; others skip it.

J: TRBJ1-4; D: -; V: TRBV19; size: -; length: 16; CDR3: CASSKTLRSNNEKLFF; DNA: TGTGCCAGTAGTAAGACACTTAGGAGCAATAATGAAAAACTGTTTTTT
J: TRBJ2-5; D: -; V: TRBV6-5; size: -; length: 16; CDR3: CASSSGIWTDKETQYF; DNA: TGTGCCAGCAGTTCGGGGATATGGACAGATAAAGAGACCCAGTACTTC
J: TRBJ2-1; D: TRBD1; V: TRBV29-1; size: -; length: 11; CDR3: CSVGQGLWQFF; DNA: TGCAGCGTGGGACAGGGTCTGTGGCAGTTCTTC
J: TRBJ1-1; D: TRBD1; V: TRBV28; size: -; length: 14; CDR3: CASSLETGWTEAFF; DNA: TGTGCCAGCAGTTTAGAGACAGGGTGGACTGAAGCTTTCTTT
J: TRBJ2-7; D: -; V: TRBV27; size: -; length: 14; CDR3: CASSLLGRSYEQYF; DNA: TGTGCCAGCAGTTTATTGGGCCGATCCTACGAGCAGTACTTC
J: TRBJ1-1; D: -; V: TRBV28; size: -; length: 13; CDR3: CASSRGWNTEAFF; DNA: TGTGCCAGCAGCAGGGGTTGGAACACTGAAGCTTTCTTT
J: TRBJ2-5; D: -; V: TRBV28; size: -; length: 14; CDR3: CASSLPWLQETQYF; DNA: TGTGCCAGCAGTTTACCCTGGCTCCAAGAGACCCAGTACTTC
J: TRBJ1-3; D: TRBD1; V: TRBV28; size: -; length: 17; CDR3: CASSPTGQGATGNTIYF; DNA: TGTGCCAGCAGCCCAACGGGACAGGGGGCGACGGGAAACACCATATATTTT
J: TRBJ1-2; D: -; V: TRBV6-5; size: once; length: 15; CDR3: CASSSKQGVGNGYTF; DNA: TGTGCCAGCAGTTCAAAACAGGGAGTAGGTAATGGCTACACCTTC
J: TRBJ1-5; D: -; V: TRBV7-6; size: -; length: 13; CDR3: CASSPGGNQPQHF; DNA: TGTGCCAGCAGCCCTGGGGGGAATCAGCCCCAGCATTTT
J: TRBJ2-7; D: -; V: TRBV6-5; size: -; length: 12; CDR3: CASSARLEEQYF; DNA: TGTGCCAGCAGTGCCCGGCTAGAAGAGCAGTACTTC
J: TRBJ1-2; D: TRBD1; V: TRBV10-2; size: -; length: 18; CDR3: CASSESPTTGGRLGGYTF; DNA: TGCGCCAGCAGTGAGTCCCCTACGACAGGGGGCAGACTGGGAGGCTACACCTTC
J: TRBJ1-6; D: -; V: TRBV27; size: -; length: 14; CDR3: CASSSADYNSPLHF; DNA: TGTGCCAGCAGTTCTGCTGACTATAATTCACCCCTCCACTTT
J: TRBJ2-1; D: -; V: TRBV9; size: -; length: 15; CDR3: CASSTRPLRYNEQFF; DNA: TGTGCCAGCAGCACCCGTCCGCTACGGTACAATGAGCAGTTCTTC
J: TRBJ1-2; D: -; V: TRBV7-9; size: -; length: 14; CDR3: CASSLERAARGYTF; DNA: TGTGCCAGCAGCTTAGAAAGGGCCGCGCGTGGCTACACCTTC
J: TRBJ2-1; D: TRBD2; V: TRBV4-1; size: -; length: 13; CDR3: CASSRAGTSNQFF; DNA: TGCGCCAGCAGCCGAGCAGGGACTAGCAATCAGTTCTTC
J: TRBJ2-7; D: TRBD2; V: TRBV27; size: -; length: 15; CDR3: CASSLSRSGGYEQYF; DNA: TGTGCCAGCAGTTTATCACGTAGCGGGGGCTACGAGCAGTACTTC
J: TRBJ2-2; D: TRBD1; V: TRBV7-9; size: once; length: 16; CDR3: CASSLVGQVITGELFF; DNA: TGTGCCAGCAGCTTAGTAGGACAGGTGATTACCGGGGAGCTGTTTTTT
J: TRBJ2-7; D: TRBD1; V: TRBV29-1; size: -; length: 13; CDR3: CSVPGQGAYEQYF; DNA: TGCAGCGTGCCGGGACAGGGGGCCTACGAGCAGTACTTC
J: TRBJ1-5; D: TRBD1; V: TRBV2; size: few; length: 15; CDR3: CASSSDRERNQPQHF; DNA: TGTGCCAGCAGTTCTGACAGGGAACGCAATCAGCCCCAGCATTTT
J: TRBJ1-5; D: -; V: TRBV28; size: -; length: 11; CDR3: CASSLAWPQHF; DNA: TGTGCCAGCAGTCTTGCATGGCCCCAGCATTTT
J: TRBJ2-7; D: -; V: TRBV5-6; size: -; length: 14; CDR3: CASSLPDSSYEQYF; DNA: TGTGCCAGCAGTTTGCCGGACAGCTCCTACGAGCAGTACTTC
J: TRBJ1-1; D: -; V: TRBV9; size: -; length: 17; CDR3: CASSPRGDIPMNTEAFF; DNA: TGTGCCAGCAGCCCGCGAGGGGACATACCGATGAACACTGAAGCTTTCTTT
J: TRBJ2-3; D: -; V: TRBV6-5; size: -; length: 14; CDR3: CASSASVGPDTQYF; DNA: TGTGCCAGCAGTGCCAGCGTTGGTCCAGATACGCAGTATTTT
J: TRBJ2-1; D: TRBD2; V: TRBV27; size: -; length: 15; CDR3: CASSLFSGDYNEQFF; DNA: TGTGCCAGCAGTTTATTTAGCGGGGATTACAATGAGCAGTTCTTC
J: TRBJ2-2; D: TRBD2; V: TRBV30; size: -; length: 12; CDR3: CAGRGGTGELFF; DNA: TGTGCCGGGAGGGGTGGGACCGGGGAGCTGTTTTTT
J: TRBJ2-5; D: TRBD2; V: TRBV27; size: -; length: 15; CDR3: CASSSTGLALETQYF; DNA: TGTGCCAGCAGTTCAACGGGACTAGCGCTAGAGACCCAGTACTTC